The next 22 T cell receptor beta chains were all read from a single sample in a study of OX40 agonist ivuxolimab in advanced cancers. Assay used: immunoSEQ multiplex PCR; TCRdb lists only in-frame clones, some missing. In the table there are about 70,000 clones, 80% to 90% of which are singletons. Sequenced here: CD4+ or CD8+ T cells sorted from blood, sampled in a trial of the OX40 agonist ivuxolimab. These receptors were collected from an adult with an advanced solid tumor such as melanoma, head and neck, liver or kidney cancer.

The chain combines TRBV4-1 with TRBJ2-1; D gene ambiguous. CDR1 and CDR2 from the germline V gene are MGHRA and YSYEKL. Trimming pared 0 bases from V and 2 bases from J, leaving 5 bases between. This CDR3 spans 14 amino acids. The CDR3 protein is CASSQDRTYNEQFF. The CDR3 bases are TGCGCCAGCAGCCAAGATAGGACCTACAATGAGCAGTTCTTC.

V gene TRBV7-9 combines with J gene TRBJ1-2, with unresolved D. The CDR3 has 13 residues. V was clipped by 3 bases and J by 9 bases, with 14 bases between them. Germline lookup yields CDR1 SEHNR and CDR2 FQNEAQ (reference sequence). The CDR3 bases are TGTGCCAGCAGCTTTGAAGGGTATAGTCGCTACACCTTC. Translating it yields CASSFEGYSRYTF.

Note on this clone: Other DNA sequences in the same sample also yield this CDR3. This chain joins TRBV5-1 and TRBJ2-5, with unresolved D. This CDR3 is 14 amino acids long. V was trimmed by 0 bases and J by 2 bases, leaving 8 bases between them. Germline CDR1 is SGHRS and CDR2 is YFSETQ. CDR3 bases: TGCGCCAGCAGCTTGGGAGGTGGGCAAGAGACCCAGTACTTC. Translated, it gives CASSLGGGQETQYF.

The rearrangement links TRBV5-4 to TRBJ2-3; possibly TRBD2 for D (7 bases). Germline V gives CDR1 SGHNT, CDR2 YYREEE (reference sequence). The CDR3 sequence is 14 residues long. The V gene lost 3 bases and the J gene lost 5 bases, with 13 bases spanning the gap. The CDR3 reads CASSSGGGGDTQYF. CDR3 DNA: TGTGCCAGCAGCTCGGGGGGCGGGGGAGATACGCAGTATTTT.

The rearrangement joins TRBV5-4 to TRBJ2-7; no reliable D call. Trimming took off 2 bases at V and 1 base at J, with 13 bases between the two ends. CDR1 is SGHNT, CDR2 YYREEE, per germline (reference sequence). The CDR3 extends over 15 amino acids. The CDR3 region is CASSFPLGSSYEQYF. Written as DNA, the CDR3 is TGTGCCAGCAGCTTTCCCCTTGGCAGTTCCTACGAGCAGTACTTC.

The CDR3 nucleotides are TGTGCCAGCAGTCCCGACAGGGGCGATGGCTACACCTTC. Its protein is CASSPDRGDGYTF. The J gene is TRBJ1-2, the V gene TRBV7-2, with TRBD1 matching over 8 bases. The CDR3 loop spans 13 amino acids. The V gene's germline CDR1 is SGHTA and CDR2 FQGNSA. After removal of 6 bases from V and 6 bases from J, the junction contained 6 bases not matched to a gene.

The chain uses TRBV7-9 and TRBJ1-2; 12 nucleotides agree with TRBD1. The CDR3 is 15 amino acids. J gave up 7 bases and V 3 bases, and 6 bases lay outside the gene matches. Germline lookup yields CDR1 SEHNR and CDR2 FQNEAQ (reference sequence). The CDR3 DNA reads TGTGCCAGCAGCTTTTCCGGGACAGGGGGCCTTGGCTACACCTTC. This gives the protein CASSFSGTGGLGYTF. Filled out from reference TRBV7-9 and TRBJ1-2, the complete variable domain reads DTGVSQNPRHKITKRGQNVTFRCDPISEHNRLYWYRQTLGQGPEFLTYFQNEAQLEKSRLLSDRFSAERPKGSFSTLEIQRTEQGDSAMYLCASSFSGTGGLGYTFGSGTRLTVV.

This chain joins TRBV10-3 and TRBJ2-3; D ambiguous. Germline CDR1 reads ENHRY; CDR2 reads SYGVKD. Between the trimmed V and J ends, which lost 8 bases and 1 base, there was a span of 13 bases. This CDR3 region has 14 residues. Here the CDR3 DNA reads TGTGCCATCGGAGACTCCCTCCGCACAGATACGCAGTATTTT. This encodes CAIGDSLRTDTQYF.

The rearrangement uses TRBV6-5 and TRBJ1-2; TRBD1 matches at 8 bases. V lost 3 bases, J lost 4 bases, and 7 bases stayed unmatched. This CDR3 is 15 amino acids long. Germline CDR1 is MNHEY and CDR2 is SVGAGI. CDR3 DNA sequence: TGTGCCAGCAGTTATGACGGACAGGGAACCTATGGCTACACCTTC. Protein: CASSYDGQGTYGYTF.

The chain carries TRBV7-2 and TRBJ1-3, with D unclear. Germline CDR1 is SGHTA and CDR2 is FQGNSA. Trimming stripped 2 bases from V and 4 bases from J, with 12 bases between. The CDR3 loop spans 15 amino acids. The CDR3 DNA reads TGTGCCAGCAGCTTATCAGGAGGGTTGGGAAACACCATATATTTT. Protein: CASSLSGGLGNTIYF.

The chain joins TRBV5-1 to TRBJ2-3; TRBD2 matches at 13 bases. Germline CDR1 is SGHRS and CDR2 is YFSETQ. Trimming cost V 4 bases and J 6 bases; bases outside gene matches: 14. The CDR3 has 18 residues. The DNA for the CDR3 is TGCGCCAGCAGCCGTATATCCCCCACTAGCGGGGGGGCGGATACGCAGTATTTT. The encoded protein is CASSRISPTSGGADTQYF.

The chain is built from TRBV11-1 and TRBJ2-2; D may be TRBD1 (5 bases). Looked up from germline, CDR1 is SGHAT and CDR2 is FQDESV (reference sequence). V lost 5 bases and J lost 2, with 21 bases in between. The CDR3 length is 18 residues. CDR3 bases: TGTGCCAGCAGCCGGAACCGTGGGGCGTTCGTCAACACCGGGGAGCTGTTTTTT. Amino acids: CASSRNRGAFVNTGELFF.

Notes on this clone: A junction end diverges from the germline sequence, so it may reflect a read error. At the DNA level, this CDR3 is encoded by other sequences in the same sample as well. The J gene is TRBJ2-2, the V gene TRBV4-1; weak D call: TRBD2 (6 bases). The germline gives CDR1 MGHRA, CDR2 YSYEKL. This CDR3 has 14 amino acids. The DNA for the CDR3 is TGCGCCAGCAGCCCACAAAAAGATTGGGGGGAGCTGTTTTTC. It yields the protein CASSPQKDWGELFF.

The chain recombines TRBV5-8 with TRBJ1-2; TRBD1 is a possible D gene (6 bases). From germline, CDR1 is SGHTS and CDR2 YDEGEE. The length of the CDR3 is 14 residues. V was trimmed by 0 bases and J by 4 bases, leaving 10 bases between them. DNA of the CDR3: TGTGCCAGCAGCTTGGGGGGGCGCATCTATGGCTACACCTTC. The encoded protein is CASSLGGRIYGYTF.

The V and J genes are TRBV2 and TRBJ1-2; 7 nucleotides line up with TRBD1. The germline CDR1 and CDR2 sequences are SNHLY and FYNNEI. V was pared by 2 bases and J by 8 bases, with 14 bases of the junction left unmatched. This CDR3 spans 16 amino acids. The CDR3 region is CASSERGGEAVGGYTF. In DNA form, the CDR3 reads TGTGCCAGCAGTGAAAGAGGGGGCGAAGCGGTTGGGGGCTACACCTTC.

The CDR3 region is CASSFMPPGRVPQYF. The CDR3, as DNA: TGTGCCAGCAGTTTTATGCCCCCAGGCAGGGTACCGCAGTACTTC. The gene calls are TRBV27 and TRBJ2-7; D may be TRBD1 (5 bases). Germline V gene lookup returns CDR1 MNHEY and CDR2 SMNVEV (reference sequence). V gave up 3 bases and J gave up 9 bases, with 21 bases separating them. This CDR3 is 15 amino acids long.

The chain joins TRBV19 to TRBJ2-1, with a weak D call TRBD2 (7 bases). Trimming cost V 2 bases and J 7 bases, with 15 bases left between them. Germline V gene data show CDR1 as LNHDA and CDR2 as SQIVND (reference sequence). This CDR3 has 15 residues. In nucleotides, the CDR3 is TGTGCCAGTAGTATAAGAGGGGGGGCCGCAAATGAGCAGTTCTTC. Residues: CASSIRGGAANEQFF.

The rearrangement links TRBV5-5 to TRBJ2-5; 10 bases line up with TRBD1. V lost 0 bases and J lost 10; bases outside the gene matches: 6. The CDR3 consists of 14 residues. From germline, CDR1 is SGHKS and CDR2 YYEKEE (reference sequence). The CDR3 DNA follows: TGTGCCAGCAGCTTGGCCGGGACAGGGGAGGTCCAGTACTTC. Its translation: CASSLAGTGEVQYF.

The chain has TRBV18 and TRBJ2-7; TRBD1 matches 10 bases. CDR1 is KGHSH and CDR2 is LQKENI in the germline V gene. This CDR3 contains 14 residues. V gave up 0 bases and J gave up 6 bases; unmatched junction bases: 2. The CDR3 DNA follows: TGTGCCAGCTCACCACCGGGACAGGGGTTCGAGCAGTACTTC. Encoded protein: CASSPPGQGFEQYF.

V gene TRBV29-1 combines with J gene TRBJ1-6; 8 bases are a match to TRBD1. V lost 5 bases to trimming and J lost 7 bases; unmatched junction nucleotides: 10. CDR3 length: 15 amino acids. CDR1 SQVTM and CDR2 ANQGSEA come from the germline V gene. In DNA, the CDR3 is TGCAGCGTTTCACTCGGACAGGGATGGAATTCACCCCTCCACTTT. This codes for CSVSLGQGWNSPLHF.

The table lists this clone with a count of one. This chain links TRBV19 with TRBJ1-5, with D tentatively TRBD1 (5 bases). Between the trimmed V and J ends, which lost 5 bases and 3 bases, there was a span of 8 bases. The CDR3 covers 13 residues. Per the germline V gene, CDR1 is LNHDA and CDR2 is SQIVND (reference sequence). The CDR3 DNA reads TGTGCCAGTAGTGAGGGACTCAATCAGCCCCAGCATTTT. Its protein is CASSEGLNQPQHF.

The CDR3 loop reads CASSLGNLYEQYF. The DNA for the CDR3 is TGTGCCAGCAGTTTAGGAAACCTCTACGAGCAGTACTTC. The chain joins TRBV28 to TRBJ2-7; no reliable D call. The V end was cut by 2 bases, the J end by 3 bases, with 8 bases between. The CDR3 length is 13 residues. Germline V CDR1 and CDR2: MDHEN, SYDVKM.